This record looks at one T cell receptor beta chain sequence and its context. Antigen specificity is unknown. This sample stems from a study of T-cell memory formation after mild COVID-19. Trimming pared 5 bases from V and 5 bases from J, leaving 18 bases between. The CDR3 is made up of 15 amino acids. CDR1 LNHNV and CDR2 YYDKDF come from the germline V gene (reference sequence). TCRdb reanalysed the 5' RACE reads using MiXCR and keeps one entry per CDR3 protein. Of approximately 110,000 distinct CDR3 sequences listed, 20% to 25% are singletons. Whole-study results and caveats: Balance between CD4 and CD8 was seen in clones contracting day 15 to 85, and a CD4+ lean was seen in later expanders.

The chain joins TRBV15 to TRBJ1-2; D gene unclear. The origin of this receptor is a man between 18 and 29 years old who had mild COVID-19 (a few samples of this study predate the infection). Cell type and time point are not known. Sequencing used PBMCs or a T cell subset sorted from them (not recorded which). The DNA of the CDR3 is TGTGCCACCAGCGGACCGACAAGGCTGAAGTATGGCTACACCTTC. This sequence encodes CATSGPTRLKYGYTF.